The T cell receptor beta chain described here comes from a study of cytomegalovirus exposure and HLA in healthy donors. V shed 6 bases and J shed 6 bases, with 21 bases lying between them. Germline CDR1 and CDR2: MNHNY and SVGAGI (reference sequence). The CDR3 runs 16 residues. Vbeta (60) and Jbeta (13) primers were used in the PCR. Some clones are missing from TCRdb's copy, which holds only in-frame ones; the method was immunoSEQ multiplex PCR. The sample holds about 130,000 clones; 60% to 85% are singletons and the top ten take over 1.3%. The chain employs TRBV6-6 and TRBJ2-1, with D maybe TRBD2 (7 bases). Material for sequencing was PBMCs. This sequence originates from a woman between 40 and 55 years old in good health and CMV-seronegative. The DNA of the CDR3 is TGTGCCAGCAGCCCACCCGGGGGGCGAGGTGGCAATGAGCAGTTCTTC. Its protein is CASSPPGGRGGNEQFF.